What follows are 17 T cell receptor beta chains derived from one specimen sequenced in a study of T cell responses to AZD1222 COVID-19 vaccine (dated by TCRdb to the early 2020s). Library construction relied on the immunoSEQ multiplex PCR assay. Held by TCRdb, this immuneACCESS table contains in-frame sequences only and omits some clones. Under half of the omission traces to an unresolved V gene where checked; the cause of the rest is unknown. The sample has about 100,000 clones on record, around 90% of them singletons. Together, the top ten hold 5.5% to 8.5% of the sample. This specimen's time point label, per the study, means: baseline before first vaccination. The specimen was peripheral blood, collected on day 0 of AZD1222 vaccination. These receptors were taken from an adult in good health.

The chain recombines TRBV6-5 with TRBJ2-3; 8 bases map to TRBD2. The V gene's germline CDR1 is MNHEY and CDR2 SVGAGI. Losses at the gene ends were 2 bases for V and 5 bases for J; bases not matched to a gene: 6. The CDR3 runs to 15 residues. The CDR3 loop is CASSYRGTSGDTQYF. The CDR3 region has the DNA TGTGCCAGCAGTTACCGCGGGACTAGTGGAGATACGCAGTATTTT.

In its sample, this clone was seen a few times. The chain employs TRBV28 and TRBJ2-2; D perhaps matches TRBD2 (6 bases). V lost 5 bases, J lost 5 bases, and 15 bases lay in between. The CDR3 is 15 residues long. Per germline, CDR1 MDHEN and CDR2 SYDVKM. CDR3 coding DNA: TGTGCCAGCAGTCCCCCGACTAGGAGTACCGGGGAGCTGTTTTTT. This gives the protein CASSPPTRSTGELFF.

The genes are TRBV4-3 and TRBJ1-6, with a weak D call TRBD1 (6 bases). CDR3 size: 19 residues. Germline V CDR1 and CDR2: LGHNA, YSLEER. V was trimmed by 0 bases and J by 11 bases, leaving 26 bases between them. CDR3 amino acids: CASSQELLRTGRGRPPLHF. CDR3 bases: TGCGCCAGCAGCCAAGAGCTCCTGCGTACAGGGAGGGGAAGGCCACCCCTCCACTTT.

The chain joins TRBV2 to TRBJ2-7; TRBD1 matches at 7 bases. Germline trimming cut 6 bases from V and 4 bases from J; bases unmatched to any gene: 9. The CDR3 runs to 14 residues. Germline CDR1 reads SNHLY; CDR2 reads FYNNEI. The CDR3 region is CASRTGQRSYEQYF. The CDR3 DNA follows: TGTGCCAGCAGGACGGGACAGAGGAGTTACGAGCAGTACTTC.

This chain connects TRBV7-2 to TRBJ2-1; the D gene is possibly TRBD2 (6 bases). Trimming removed 1 base from V and 0 bases from J, with 13 bases in between. CDR1 and CDR2 from the germline V gene are SGHTA and FQGNSA. The CDR3 runs 17 residues. The CDR3 sequence is CASSLGSAGISYNEQFF. The CDR3 nucleotides read TGTGCCAGCAGCTTAGGCTCCGCGGGAATCTCCTACAATGAGCAGTTCTTC.

The chain is built from TRBV6-5 and TRBJ1-2; 12 positions match TRBD1. CDR1 is MNHEY, CDR2 SVGAGI, per germline. The junction had 4 bases not matched to a gene; V was cut back by 6 bases and J by 2 bases. The CDR3 consists of 15 residues. The DNA for the CDR3 is TGTGCCAGCAGCCCGGGACAGGGGGCCAACTATGGCTACACCTTC. Translating gives CASSPGQGANYGYTF.

The J gene is TRBJ1-5, the V gene TRBV28; D unclear. Trimming left V 6 bases short and J 6 bases short, with 9 bases between. Germline V gene lookup returns CDR1 MDHEN and CDR2 SYDVKM. This CDR3 comprises 12 residues. Here the CDR3 DNA reads TGTGCCAGCAGCCCTCCGATTCAGCCCCAGCATTTT. It codes for CASSPPIQPQHF.

For the CDR3, the DNA is TGTGCCAGCAGCTTAGGGACAGGGACAACCGAGCAGTACTTC. Translation: CASSLGTGTTEQYF. The chain links TRBV11-2 to TRBJ2-7; 8 nucleotides line up with TRBD1. Per germline, CDR1 SGHAT and CDR2 FQNNGV. V gave up 1 base and J gave up 6 bases; unmatched junction bases: 5. There are 14 residues in the CDR3.

V gene TRBV5-1 combines with J gene TRBJ1-3; no reliable D call. Germline lookup yields CDR1 SGHRS and CDR2 YFSETQ. This CDR3 comprises 16 residues. Between the trimmed V and J ends, which lost 3 bases and 2 bases, there was a span of 15 bases. CDR3 loop: CASSSQPATPGNTIYF. The CDR3 DNA follows: TGCGCCAGCAGCTCCCAGCCGGCCACTCCTGGAAACACCATATATTTT.

The chain employs TRBV30 and TRBJ1-2; the D gene is possibly TRBD1 (5 bases). The ends were cut back, 1 base at V and 4 bases at J, with 7 bases in the middle. Germline-derived CDR1 and CDR2 are GTSNPN and SVGIG (reference sequence). CDR3 length equals 12 residues. The CDR3 region has the DNA TGTGCCTGGAGTGACAGGAGCTATGGCTACACCTTC. It yields the protein CAWSDRSYGYTF.

This sequence joins TRBV28 and TRBJ2-3; D remains ambiguous. V lost 6 bases to trimming and J lost 5 bases, with 15 bases between them. The CDR3 has 14 residues. The germline V gene has CDR1 MDHEN and CDR2 SYDVKM. The DNA of the CDR3 is TGTGCCAGCAGCCCCGGGTCCCCGGAAGATACGCAGTATTTT. Translation gives CASSPGSPEDTQYF.

The CDR3 spells CATSTRSETQYF. The CDR3, as DNA: TGTGCCACCAGCACGCGCTCAGAGACCCAGTACTTC. The rearrangement joins TRBV15 to TRBJ2-5; D unresolved. In germline, CDR1 is LNHNV, CDR2 YYDKDF (reference sequence). Trimming cost V 4 bases and J 4 bases, with 7 bases left between them. There are 12 residues in the CDR3.

The chain joins TRBV5-4 to TRBJ2-2, with 12 bases fitting TRBD2. Looked up from germline, CDR1 is SGHNT and CDR2 is YYREEE (reference sequence). Trimming at V came to 2 bases and at J to 5 bases, leaving 4 bases not matched to a gene. The CDR3 runs to 16 residues. The CDR3 DNA follows: TGTGCCAGCAGCTTTAAGACTAGCGGGAGTACCGGGGAGCTGTTTTTT. Protein sequence: CASSFKTSGSTGELFF.

The chain joins TRBV5-4 to TRBJ2-1; D remains unclear. The germline V gene has CDR1 SGHNT and CDR2 YYREEE (reference sequence). CDR3 length: 15 amino acids. V lost 0 bases and J lost 6, with 13 bases in between. The CDR3 DNA reads TGTGCCAGCAGCTTGGGGTTAGACCCAAGCAATGAGCAGTTCTTC. Translating gives CASSLGLDPSNEQFF.

As regards this clone: At one boundary the junction diverges from the germline segment, which might be a read error. J is TRBJ1-1 and V is TRBV6-5, with unresolved D. The germline gives CDR1 MNHEY, CDR2 SVGAGI. This CDR3 has 14 residues. CDR3 sequence: CAGRVRGPDTEAFF. The CDR3 DNA sequence: TGTGCCGGCAGAGTCAGAGGTCCGGACACTGAAGCTTTCTTT.

The J gene is TRBJ2-2, the V gene TRBV24-1, with 7 bases that match TRBD2. The CDR3 contains 15 residues. Germline values: CDR1 KGHDR, CDR2 SFDVKD. V was pared by 7 bases and J by 1 base, with 5 bases of the junction left unmatched. Here the CDR3 DNA reads TGTGCCACCAGGGGGAGCGGGGTGAACACCGGGGAGCTGTTTTTT. It yields the protein CATRGSGVNTGELFF.

The CDR3: CASSLGLSGENEKLFF. The CDR3 region has the DNA TGTGCCAGCAGCTTGGGTCTGTCCGGAGAAAATGAAAAACTGTTTTTT. This chain uses TRBV5-6 with TRBJ1-4, with D unresolved. Germline CDR1 and CDR2: SGHDT and YYEEEE. V was pared by 0 bases and J by 5 bases, with 14 bases between. This CDR3 comprises 16 residues. Full variable domain (rest looked up from reference TRBV5-6 and TRBJ1-4): DAGVTQSPTHLIKTRGQQVTLRCSPKSGHDTVSWYQQALGQGPQFIFQYYEEEERQRGNFPDRFSGHQFPNYSSELNVNALLLGDSALYLCASSLGLSGENEKLFFGSGTQLSVL.